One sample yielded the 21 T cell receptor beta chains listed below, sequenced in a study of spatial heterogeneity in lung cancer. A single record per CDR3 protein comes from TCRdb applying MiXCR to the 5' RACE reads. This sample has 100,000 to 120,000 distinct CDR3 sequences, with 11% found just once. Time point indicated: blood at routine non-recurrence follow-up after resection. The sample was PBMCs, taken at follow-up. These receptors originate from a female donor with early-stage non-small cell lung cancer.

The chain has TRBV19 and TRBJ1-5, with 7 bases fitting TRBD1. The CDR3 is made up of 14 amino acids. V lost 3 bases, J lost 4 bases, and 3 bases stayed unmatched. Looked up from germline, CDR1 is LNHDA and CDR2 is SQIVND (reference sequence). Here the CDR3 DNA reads TGTGCCAGTAGTATGGGACAGAGAAATCAGCCCCAGCATTTT. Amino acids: CASSMGQRNQPQHF.

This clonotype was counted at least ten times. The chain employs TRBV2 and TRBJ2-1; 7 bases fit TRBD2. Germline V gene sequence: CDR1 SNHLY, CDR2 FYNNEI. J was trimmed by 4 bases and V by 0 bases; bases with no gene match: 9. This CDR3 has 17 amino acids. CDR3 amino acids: CASSEARGGRRYNEQFF. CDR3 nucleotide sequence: TGTGCCAGCAGTGAAGCGCGAGGCGGGAGAAGGTACAATGAGCAGTTCTTC.

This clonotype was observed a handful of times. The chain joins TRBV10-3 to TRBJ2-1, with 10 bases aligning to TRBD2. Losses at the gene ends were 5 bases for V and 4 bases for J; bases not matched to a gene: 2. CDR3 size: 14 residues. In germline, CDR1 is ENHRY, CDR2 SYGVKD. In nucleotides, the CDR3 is TGTGCCATCAGTAAGACTAGCGGGTACAATGAGCAGTTCTTC. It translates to CAISKTSGYNEQFF.

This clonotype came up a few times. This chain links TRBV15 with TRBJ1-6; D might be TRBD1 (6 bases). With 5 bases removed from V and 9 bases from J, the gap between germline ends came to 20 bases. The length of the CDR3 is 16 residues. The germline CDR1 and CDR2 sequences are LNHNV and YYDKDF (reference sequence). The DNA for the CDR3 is TGTGCCACCAGCGCTGGGCCTGGACAGAGGAGTTCACCCCTCCACTTT. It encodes CATSAGPGQRSSPLHF.

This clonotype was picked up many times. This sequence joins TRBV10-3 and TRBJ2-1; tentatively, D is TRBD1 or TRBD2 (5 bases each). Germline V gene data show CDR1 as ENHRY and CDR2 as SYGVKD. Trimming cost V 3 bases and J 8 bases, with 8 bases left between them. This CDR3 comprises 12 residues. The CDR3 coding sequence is TGTGCCATCAGTGATGTGGGGGATGAGCAGTTCTTC. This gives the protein CAISDVGDEQFF.

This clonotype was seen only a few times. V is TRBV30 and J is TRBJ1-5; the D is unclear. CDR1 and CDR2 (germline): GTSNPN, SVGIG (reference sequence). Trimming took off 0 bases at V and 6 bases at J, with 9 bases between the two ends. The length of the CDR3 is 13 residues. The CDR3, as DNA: TGTGCCTGGAGTGTACGAGGGCGTCAGCCCCAGCATTTT. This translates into CAWSVRGRQPQHF.

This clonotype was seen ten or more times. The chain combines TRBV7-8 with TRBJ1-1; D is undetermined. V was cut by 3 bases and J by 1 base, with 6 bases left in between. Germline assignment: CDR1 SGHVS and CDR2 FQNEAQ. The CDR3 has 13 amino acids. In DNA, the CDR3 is TGTGCCAGCAGCTTGACGGGGAACACTGAAGCTTTCTTT. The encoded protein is CASSLTGNTEAFF.

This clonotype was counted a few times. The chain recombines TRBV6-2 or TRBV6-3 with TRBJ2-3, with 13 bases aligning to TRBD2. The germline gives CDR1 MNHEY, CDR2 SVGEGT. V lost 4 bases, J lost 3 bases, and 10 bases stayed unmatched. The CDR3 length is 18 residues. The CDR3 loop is CASSSPSGLAGVTDTQYF. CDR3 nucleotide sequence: TGTGCCAGCAGTTCCCCCTCAGGACTAGCGGGAGTAACAGATACGCAGTATTTT.

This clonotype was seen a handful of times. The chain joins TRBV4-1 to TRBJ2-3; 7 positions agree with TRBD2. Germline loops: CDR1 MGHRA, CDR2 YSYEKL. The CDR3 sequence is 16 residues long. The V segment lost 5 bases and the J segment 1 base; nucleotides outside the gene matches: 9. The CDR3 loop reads CASSSGTTPRTDTQYF. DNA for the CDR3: TGCGCCAGCAGCTCCGGGACTACCCCACGCACAGATACGCAGTATTTT.

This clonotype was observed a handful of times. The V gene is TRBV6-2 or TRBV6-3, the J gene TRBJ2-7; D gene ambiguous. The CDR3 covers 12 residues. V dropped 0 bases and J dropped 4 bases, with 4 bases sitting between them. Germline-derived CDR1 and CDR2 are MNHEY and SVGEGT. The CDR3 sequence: CASSYSRYEQYV. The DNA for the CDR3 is TGTGCCAGCAGTTACTCACGGTACGAGCAGTACGTC.

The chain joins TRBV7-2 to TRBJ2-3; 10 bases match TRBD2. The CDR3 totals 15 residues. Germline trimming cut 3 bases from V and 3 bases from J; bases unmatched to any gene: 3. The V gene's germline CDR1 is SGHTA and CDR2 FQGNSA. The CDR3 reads CASSFGLAETDTQYF. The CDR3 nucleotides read TGTGCCAGCAGCTTTGGACTAGCGGAAACAGATACGCAGTATTTT.

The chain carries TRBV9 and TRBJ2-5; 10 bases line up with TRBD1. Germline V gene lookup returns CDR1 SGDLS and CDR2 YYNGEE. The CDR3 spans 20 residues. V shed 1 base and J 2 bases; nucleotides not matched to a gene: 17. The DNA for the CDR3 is TGTGCCAGCAGCGTACCTCCGACAGGGGGCTTGCGGGGACCACAAGAGACCCAGTACTTC. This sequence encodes CASSVPPTGGLRGPQETQYF.

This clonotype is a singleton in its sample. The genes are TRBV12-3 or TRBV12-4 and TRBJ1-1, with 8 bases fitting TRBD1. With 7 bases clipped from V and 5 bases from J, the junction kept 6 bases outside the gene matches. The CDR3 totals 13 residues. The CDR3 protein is CASTLTGVTEAFF. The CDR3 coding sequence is TGTGCCAGCACTTTGACAGGGGTTACTGAAGCTTTCTTT.

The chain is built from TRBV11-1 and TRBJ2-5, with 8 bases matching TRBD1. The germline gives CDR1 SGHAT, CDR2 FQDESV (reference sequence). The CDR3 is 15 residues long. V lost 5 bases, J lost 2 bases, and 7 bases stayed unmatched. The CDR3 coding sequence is TGTGCCAGCAGCCGTTGGGGACAGGAGCAAGAGACCCAGTACTTC. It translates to CASSRWGQEQETQYF.

Here the CDR3 reads CASRRTSAYNEQFF. Here the CDR3 DNA reads TGTGCCAGCAGAAGGACTAGCGCCTACAATGAGCAGTTCTTC. The chain combines TRBV2 with TRBJ2-1, with TRBD2 identical over 9 bases. Germline V gives CDR1 SNHLY, CDR2 FYNNEI. V was clipped by 6 bases and J by 2 bases; unmatched bases: 2. The CDR3 is 14 residues long.

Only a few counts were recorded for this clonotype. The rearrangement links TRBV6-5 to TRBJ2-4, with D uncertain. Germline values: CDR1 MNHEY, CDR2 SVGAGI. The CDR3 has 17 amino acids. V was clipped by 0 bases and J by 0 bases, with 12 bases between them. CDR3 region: CASSYSYSSLAKNIQYF. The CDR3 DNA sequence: TGTGCCAGCAGTTACTCGTATTCGAGTCTAGCCAAAAACATTCAGTACTTC.

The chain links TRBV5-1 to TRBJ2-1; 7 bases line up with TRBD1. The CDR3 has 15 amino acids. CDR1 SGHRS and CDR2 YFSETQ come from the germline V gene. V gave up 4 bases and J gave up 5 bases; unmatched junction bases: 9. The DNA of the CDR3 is TGCGCCAGCAGCCAAAGGGGGCTGGAGAACAATGAGCAGTTCTTC. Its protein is CASSQRGLENNEQFF.

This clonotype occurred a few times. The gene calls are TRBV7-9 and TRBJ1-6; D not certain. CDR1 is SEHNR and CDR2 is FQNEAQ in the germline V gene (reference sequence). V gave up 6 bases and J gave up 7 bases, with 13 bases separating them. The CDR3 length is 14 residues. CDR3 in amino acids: CASSLRTVNSPLHF. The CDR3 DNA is TGTGCCAGCAGTCTAAGGACGGTGAATTCACCCCTCCACTTT.

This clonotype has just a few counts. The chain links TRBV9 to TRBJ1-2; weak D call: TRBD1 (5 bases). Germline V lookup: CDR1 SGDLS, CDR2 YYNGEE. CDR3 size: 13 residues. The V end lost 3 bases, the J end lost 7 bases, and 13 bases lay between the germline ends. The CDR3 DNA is TGTGCCAGCAGCGCGATCCGTGACAGTGGCTACACCTTC. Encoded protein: CASSAIRDSGYTF.

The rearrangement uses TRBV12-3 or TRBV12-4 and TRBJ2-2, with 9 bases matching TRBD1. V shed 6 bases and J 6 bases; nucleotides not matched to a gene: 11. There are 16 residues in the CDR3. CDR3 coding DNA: TGTGCCAGCAGCCCGGATGTCAGGACAGGGGCCGGGGAGCTGTTTTTT. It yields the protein CASSPDVRTGAGELFF.

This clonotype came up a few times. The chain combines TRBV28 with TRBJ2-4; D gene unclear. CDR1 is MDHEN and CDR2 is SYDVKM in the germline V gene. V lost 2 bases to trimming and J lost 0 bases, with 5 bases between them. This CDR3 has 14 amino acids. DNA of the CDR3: TGTGCCAGCAGTTTACCGCTAGCCAAAAACATTCAGTACTTC. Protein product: CASSLPLAKNIQYF. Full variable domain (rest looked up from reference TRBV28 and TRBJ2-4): DVKVTQSSRYLVKRTGEKVFLECVQDMDHENMFWYRQDPGLGLRLIYFSYDVKMKEKGDIPEGYSVSREKKERFSLILESASTNQTSMYLCASSLPLAKNIQYFGAGTRLSVL.